A single sample is the source of the 14 T cell receptor beta chains below, sequenced in a study of response to subunit inactivated influenza vaccine. MiXCR, run by TCRdb on the RT-PCR reads, gives a single entry per CDR3 protein. The sample carries 450,000 to 700,000 distinct CDR3 sequences, 12% to 15% recorded once. Sample: PBMCs from blood, taken roughly 13 days after vaccination. The source of these receptors is a man aged 50 to 59 who received an inactivated influenza vaccine.

The table lists this clonotype with many counts. The V and J genes are TRBV28 and TRBJ2-3; D might be TRBD2 (6 bases). CDR3 length: 15 residues. V lost 3 bases and J lost 6, with 16 bases in between. Germline assignment: CDR1 MDHEN and CDR2 SYDVKM. The CDR3 DNA reads TGTGCCAGCAGTTTTCAAGCGGGTTTCCTTGATACGCAGTATTTT. Protein: CASSFQAGFLDTQYF.

This clonotype showed up just a few times. This chain joins TRBV5-6 and TRBJ2-1, with 9 nucleotides matching TRBD1. This CDR3 is 15 amino acids long. CDR1 and CDR2 from the germline V gene are SGHDT and YYEEEE. J lost 6 bases, V lost 0 bases, and 4 bases had no gene match. The CDR3 reads CASSLGQGGFNEQFF. The CDR3 DNA reads TGTGCCAGCAGCTTGGGACAGGGGGGCTTCAATGAGCAGTTCTTC.

The count of this clonotype is one. This chain joins TRBV4-1 and TRBJ1-2; D might be TRBD1 (5 bases). CDR1 and CDR2 from the germline V gene are MGHRA and YSYEKL. The V end was cut by 8 bases, the J end by 11 bases, with 24 bases between. The length of the CDR3 is 14 residues. CDR3 protein: CASAPSSGGREYTF. In DNA form, the CDR3 reads TGCGCCAGCGCGCCAAGTTCAGGCGGCAGGGAATACACCTTC.

This clonotype was recorded a few times. The V and J genes are TRBV4-3 and TRBJ2-5; the D gene is possibly TRBD2 (5 bases). The length of the CDR3 is 15 residues. Germline lookup yields CDR1 LGHNA and CDR2 YSLEER. Trimming removed 6 bases from V and 3 bases from J, with 17 bases in between. The CDR3 DNA sequence: TGCGCCAGCAGTTCCGGGCGAGGGCGGGAAGAGACCCAGTACTTC. Protein product: CASSSGRGREETQYF.

This clonotype was detected a few times. The chain joins TRBV11-1 to TRBJ2-3; 8 nucleotides match TRBD2. The CDR3 length is 12 residues. The germline V gene has CDR1 SGHAT and CDR2 FQDESV (reference sequence). V shed 5 bases and J 6 bases; nucleotides not matched to a gene: 1. CDR3 loop: CASSRLADTQYF. CDR3 DNA sequence: TGTGCCAGCAGCCGACTAGCGGATACGCAGTATTTT. The whole variable domain, filled in from reference TRBV11-1 and TRBJ2-3, reads EAEVAQSPRYKITEKSQAVAFWCDPISGHATLYWYRQILGQGPELLVQFQDESVVDDSQLPKDRFSAERLKGVDSTLKIQPAELGDSAMYLCASSRLADTQYFGPGTRLTVL.

The rearrangement links TRBV7-8 to TRBJ2-1, with TRBD2 identical over 12 bases. Germline CDR1 and CDR2: SGHVS and FQNEAQ. V was pared by 4 bases and J by 6 bases, with 4 bases of the junction left unmatched. The CDR3 has 15 residues. The CDR3 DNA sequence: TGTGCCAGCAGCTCCCGACTAGCGGGAGCCAATGAGCAGTTCTTC. Translation gives CASSSRLAGANEQFF.

This clonotype was observed a few times. The V and J genes are TRBV11-2 and TRBJ1-1; 8 bases fit TRBD1. This CDR3 is built from 15 residues. V was pared by 5 bases and J by 0 bases, with 5 bases of the junction left unmatched. Germline V gene sequence: CDR1 SGHAT, CDR2 FQNNGV. The CDR3 DNA reads TGTGCCAGCAGCGTCTCAGGGGGCGTGAACACTGAAGCTTTCTTT. The encoded protein is CASSVSGGVNTEAFF.

The rearrangement uses TRBV4-2 and TRBJ2-1; 9 nucleotides align to TRBD2. Trimming took 6 bases from V and 10 from J; bases not matched to a gene: 13. The CDR3 sequence is 15 residues long. In germline, CDR1 is LGHNA, CDR2 YNFKEQ. In DNA form, the CDR3 reads TGTGCCAGCAGAGGATCTAGCGGGGTACGGGGGGAGCAGTTCTTC. Translation gives CASRGSSGVRGEQFF.

In the case of this clonotype: A much larger clone lies one base from this, so it may be a read error. The chain links TRBV7-8 to TRBJ2-2, with 8 bases fitting TRBD1. CDR1 and CDR2 from the germline V gene are SGHVS and FQNEAQ. V gave up 5 bases and J gave up 6 bases; unmatched junction bases: 2. CDR3 length: 13 amino acids. CDR3 DNA: TGTGCCAGCAGCCCGGGACAGGCCGGGGAGCTGTTTTTT. This sequence encodes CASSPGQAGELFF.

The J gene is TRBJ2-3, the V gene TRBV7-2; maybe TRBD2 (6 bases). The V gene lost 3 bases and the J gene lost 4 bases, with 14 bases spanning the gap. The CDR3 is made up of 15 amino acids. Germline CDR1 SGHTA, CDR2 FQGNSA. CDR3 residues: CASSFFGRSADTQYF. The CDR3 DNA follows: TGTGCCAGCAGCTTTTTCGGGAGATCCGCAGATACGCAGTATTTT.

The V and J genes are TRBV5-1 and TRBJ2-7; D may correspond to TRBD1 or TRBD2 (5 bases each). CDR3 length equals 15 residues. V lost 0 bases and J lost 5, with 15 bases in between. The germline V gene encodes CDR1 SGHRS and CDR2 YFSETQ. DNA for the CDR3: TGCGCCAGCAGCTTGGAGGGACGCCTCCGAGACGAGCAGTACTTC. The encoded protein is CASSLEGRLRDEQYF.

This clonotype was recorded a few times. This chain links TRBV7-7 with TRBJ2-3; 11 nucleotides align to TRBD2. V lost 5 bases to trimming and J lost 5 bases; unmatched junction nucleotides: 12. CDR3 size: 17 residues. In germline, CDR1 is SSHAT, CDR2 FNYEAQ (reference sequence). The CDR3 nucleotides are TGTGCCAGCAGCCCCCCCGAGACTAGCGGGATTTTAGATACGCAGTATTTT. As protein: CASSPPETSGILDTQYF.

This clonotype appeared a few times. This chain joins TRBV20-1 and TRBJ2-7; 11 bases agree with TRBD2. Germline-derived CDR1 and CDR2 are DFQATT and SNEGSKA (reference sequence). This CDR3 has 13 residues. With 4 bases clipped from V and 11 bases from J, the junction kept 10 bases outside the gene matches. The CDR3 DNA reads TGCAGTGCTAAGGGCGGACTAGCGGGTCGGGAGTACTTC. It yields the protein CSAKGGLAGREYF.

This chain joins TRBV12-3 or TRBV12-4 and TRBJ2-3; TRBD2 aligns across 8 bases. V was pared by 7 bases and J by 9 bases, with 6 bases of the junction left unmatched. The CDR3 is 12 residues long. The CDR3 loop is CASTGGVGTQYF. CDR3 bases: TGTGCCAGCACCGGGGGGGTTGGGACGCAGTATTTT.